This is a list of T cell receptor beta chains from one sample in a study of T cell responses to AZD1222 COVID-19 vaccine. Data came from immunoSEQ multiplex PCR; TCRdb stores just in-frame clones and leaves some out. Seen here are under 200,000 clones, 88% observed once, and the top ten hold over 4.5%. The input for sequencing was peripheral blood, taken on day 0 of AZD1222 vaccination. These receptors all come from an adult in good health. Both conserved end residues are part of each CDR3.

TRBV30	CAWGTTGNTIYF
TRBV11-2	CASSLSGGAVAGYTF
TRBV3-1/TRBV3-2	CASSHAGTGGPEAFF
TRBV4-3	CASSQDTGSNEKLFF
TRBV28	CASSEGGSNTDTQYF
TRBV28	CASSSGADRSGNTIYF
TRBV29-1	CSVVLVPGVDQPQHF
TRBV18	CASSPYSQLSYEQYF
TRBV9	CASSVASYNEQFF
TRBV9	CASSVYLDTEAFF
TRBV4-3	CASSPTTGEDTEAFF
TRBV19	CASSRPGTSVVGETQYF
TRBV5-1	CASSPHDEETQYF
TRBV7-2	CASRDTGVSYEQYF
TRBV5-1	CASSLATLAGGPISYEQYF
TRBV28	CASSLTNNEQFF
TRBV6-2/TRBV6-3	CASIPATGVSNQPQHF
TRBV6-5	CASSYSPNLPAFF
TRBV5-1	CASSREQETQYF
TRBV19	CASSMRGQGTYEQYF
TRBV12-3/TRBV12-4	CASRQGAGNTIYF
TRBV19	CASSIRTQGTEAFF
TRBV6-1	CASSEASGQGNYGYTF
TRBV5-1	CASSPGDRNTEAFF
TRBV5-6	CASSLRGPGQPQHF
TRBV3-1/TRBV3-2	CASSPDRGRRAYNEQFF
TRBV28	CASSPTWGYANEKLFF
TRBV4-3	CASSQEWRETQYF
TRBV28	CASSLDSSGNTIYF
TRBV5-1	CASSLGTGNTEAFF
TRBV27	CASSLRQDPNYGYTF
TRBV28	CASSLEPGHSTSTGANVLTF
TRBV19	CASSKSTGTPNQPQHF
TRBV19	CASSIGREQFF
TRBV19	CASSIDGVGQPQHF
TRBV3-1/TRBV3-2	CASSPFFDRVSGANVLTF
TRBV13	CASSLGPTDTQYF
TRBV7-2	CASSLGLNNQPQHF
TRBV4-1	CASSQAPGTGTNYGYTF
TRBV25-1	CASSEYRGDEAKNIQYF
TRBV24-1	CATSGGAQLEQFF
TRBV9	CASSLQGGDQPQHF
TRBV7-2	CASSTQGVSTDTQYF
TRBV28	CASTSGEREQYF
TRBV27	CASSPLLAGVGLDTDTQYF
TRBV4-3	CASSQAGTAGNYEQYF
TRBV11-1	CASSPTRITDTQYF
TRBV5-1	CASSLGQGSREQYF
TRBV16	CASSERNNEQFF
TRBV7-3	CASSLSGGTVDTQYF
TRBV3-1/TRBV3-2	CASSQTGTQSEKLFF
TRBV7-9	CASKLGTGGYGYTF
TRBV28	CASFRGTEAFF
TRBV5-1	CASSLSLGGSGNTIYF
TRBV5-4	CASSSPGNTGELFF
TRBV7-2	CASSLAGVGGYEQYF
TRBV18	CASSPKAGTSGSLIYNEQFF
TRBV7-8	CASSLRSYEQYF
TRBV5-4	CASSLEGVRSTDTQYF
TRBV6-1	CASSEFPRVNTEAFF